Described below is a single T cell receptor (beta chain) sequence and its context. CD4+ cells were split into CD45RA+ naive and CD45RA-negative memory subsets. The data are from a study of shared clonotypes between healthy human individuals. Method: immunoSEQ multiplex PCR; TCRdb's copy keeps in-frame clones and lacks some. The sample holds about 1.5 million clones, roughly 97% seen once. The receptor comes from a man younger than 45 in good health. The sequenced material came from naive CD4+ T cells sorted from blood. Specified subset: CD45RA+ positively selected.

CDR3: CASSPKPLYDTQYF. The CDR3 DNA reads TGTGCCAGCAGCCCTAAACCACTCTATGATACGCAGTATTTT. The chain is built from TRBV7-3 and TRBJ2-3; no reliable D call. V shed 5 bases and J shed 6 bases, with 15 bases lying between them. CDR1 is SGHTA, CDR2 FQGTGA, per germline. This CDR3 comprises 14 residues.